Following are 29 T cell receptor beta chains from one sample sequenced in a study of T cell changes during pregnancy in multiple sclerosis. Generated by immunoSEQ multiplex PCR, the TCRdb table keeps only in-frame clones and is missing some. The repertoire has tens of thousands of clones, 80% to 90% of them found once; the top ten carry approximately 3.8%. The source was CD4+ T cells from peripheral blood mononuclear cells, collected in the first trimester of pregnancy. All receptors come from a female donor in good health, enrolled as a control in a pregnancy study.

CDR3 nucleotide sequence: TGTGCCAGCAGTTTCGGGGATATAGAGACCCAGTACTTC. As protein: CASSFGDIETQYF. The chain has TRBV28 and TRBJ2-5, with D perhaps matching TRBD2 (5 bases). The CDR3 loop spans 13 amino acids. V dropped 3 bases and J dropped 4 bases, with 9 bases sitting between them. Germline V lookup: CDR1 MDHEN, CDR2 SYDVKM.

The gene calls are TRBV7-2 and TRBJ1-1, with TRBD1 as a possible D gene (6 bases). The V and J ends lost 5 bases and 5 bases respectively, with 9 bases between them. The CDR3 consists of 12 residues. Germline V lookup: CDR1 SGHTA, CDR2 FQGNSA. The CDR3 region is CASSRDMTEAFF. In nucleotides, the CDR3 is TGTGCCAGCAGCCGGGACATGACTGAAGCTTTCTTT.

CDR3 in amino acids: CASSFTGQGNEKLFF. The CDR3 coding sequence is TGTGCCAGCAGTTTTACGGGACAGGGCAATGAAAAACTGTTTTTT. The V and J genes are TRBV28 and TRBJ1-4, with 9 bases matching TRBD1. The V gene's germline CDR1 is MDHEN and CDR2 SYDVKM. The CDR3 has 15 amino acids. V gave up 3 bases and J gave up 5 bases; unmatched junction bases: 4.

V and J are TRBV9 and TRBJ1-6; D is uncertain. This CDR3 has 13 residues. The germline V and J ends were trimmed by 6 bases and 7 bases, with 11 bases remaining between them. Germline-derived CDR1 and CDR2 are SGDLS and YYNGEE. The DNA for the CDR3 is TGTGCCAGCACCTTCGGAGGGAATTCACCCCTCCACTTT. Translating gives CASTFGGNSPLHF.

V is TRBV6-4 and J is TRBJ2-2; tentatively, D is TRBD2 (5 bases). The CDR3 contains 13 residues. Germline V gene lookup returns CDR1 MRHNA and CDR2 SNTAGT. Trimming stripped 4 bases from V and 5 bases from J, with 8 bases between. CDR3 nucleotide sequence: TGTGCCAGCAGTGGAGCGGAAACCGGGGAGCTGTTTTTT. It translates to CASSGAETGELFF.

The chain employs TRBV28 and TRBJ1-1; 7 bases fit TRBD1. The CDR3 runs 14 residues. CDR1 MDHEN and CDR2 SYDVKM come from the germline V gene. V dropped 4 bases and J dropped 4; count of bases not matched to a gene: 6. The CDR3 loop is CASSSATGSTEAFF. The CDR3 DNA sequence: TGTGCCAGCAGTTCCGCGACAGGGAGCACTGAAGCTTTCTTT.

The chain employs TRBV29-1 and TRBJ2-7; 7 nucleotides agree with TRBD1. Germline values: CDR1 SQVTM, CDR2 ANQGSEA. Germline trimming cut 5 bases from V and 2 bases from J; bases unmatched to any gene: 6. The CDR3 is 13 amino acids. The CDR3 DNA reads TGCAGCGTTAGCCAGGGGGACCCCTACGAGCAGTACTTC. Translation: CSVSQGDPYEQYF.

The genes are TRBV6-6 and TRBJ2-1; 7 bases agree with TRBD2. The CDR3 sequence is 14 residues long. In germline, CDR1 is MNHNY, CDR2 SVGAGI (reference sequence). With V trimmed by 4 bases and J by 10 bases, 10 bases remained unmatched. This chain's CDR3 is CASSLGGSRTEQFF. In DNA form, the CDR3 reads TGTGCCAGCAGTTTGGGCGGGAGTCGAACGGAGCAGTTCTTC.

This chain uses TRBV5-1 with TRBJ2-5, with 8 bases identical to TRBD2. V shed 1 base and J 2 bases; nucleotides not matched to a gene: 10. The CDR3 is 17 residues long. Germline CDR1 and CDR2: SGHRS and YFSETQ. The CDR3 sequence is CASSLFGDGGAQETQYF. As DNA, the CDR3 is TGCGCCAGCAGCTTGTTTGGCGACGGGGGGGCACAAGAGACCCAGTACTTC.

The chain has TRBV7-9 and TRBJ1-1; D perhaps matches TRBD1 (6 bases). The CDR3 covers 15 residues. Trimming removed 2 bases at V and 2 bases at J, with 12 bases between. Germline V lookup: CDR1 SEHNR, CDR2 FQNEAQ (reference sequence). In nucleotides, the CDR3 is TGTGCCAGCAGCTTACAGGGGACCGTAAACACTGAAGCTTTCTTT. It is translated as CASSLQGTVNTEAFF.

CDR3 sequence: CASSPPKRVTEAFF. The CDR3 bases are TGTGCCAGCTCACCACCGAAACGGGTCACTGAAGCTTTCTTT. This chain links TRBV18 with TRBJ1-1, with D unclear. This CDR3 region has 14 residues. The V and J ends lost 0 bases and 4 bases respectively, with 9 bases between them. CDR1 KGHSH and CDR2 LQKENI come from the germline V gene.

DNA for the CDR3: TGTGCCAGTAGTCCTGGACAGGTCCAAGAGACCCAGTACTTC. Amino acids: CASSPGQVQETQYF. The V and J genes are TRBV19 and TRBJ2-5; TRBD1 matches 7 bases. J lost 1 base, V lost 5 bases, and 4 bases had no gene match. This CDR3 region has 14 residues. The V gene's germline CDR1 is LNHDA and CDR2 SQIVND (reference sequence).

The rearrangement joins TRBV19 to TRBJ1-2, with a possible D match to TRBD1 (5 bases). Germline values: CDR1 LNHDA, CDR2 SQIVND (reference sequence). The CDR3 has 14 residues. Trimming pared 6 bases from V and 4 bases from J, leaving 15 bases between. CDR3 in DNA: TGTGCCAGTAGCGTCAGGGCTCTAGTCTATGGCTACACCTTC. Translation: CASSVRALVYGYTF.

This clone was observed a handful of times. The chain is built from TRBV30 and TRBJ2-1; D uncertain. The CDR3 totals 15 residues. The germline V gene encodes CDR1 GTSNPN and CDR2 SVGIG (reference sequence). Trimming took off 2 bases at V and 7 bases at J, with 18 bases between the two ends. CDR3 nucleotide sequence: TGTGCCTGGAGTTTAGGATCTCTGGGCCTTAATGAGCAGTTCTTC. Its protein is CAWSLGSLGLNEQFF.

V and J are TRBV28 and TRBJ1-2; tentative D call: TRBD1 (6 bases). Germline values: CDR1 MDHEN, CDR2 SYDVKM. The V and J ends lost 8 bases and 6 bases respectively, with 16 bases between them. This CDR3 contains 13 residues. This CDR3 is CASETGGAHGYTF. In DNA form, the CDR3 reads TGTGCCAGCGAAACGGGGGGGGCCCATGGCTACACCTTC.

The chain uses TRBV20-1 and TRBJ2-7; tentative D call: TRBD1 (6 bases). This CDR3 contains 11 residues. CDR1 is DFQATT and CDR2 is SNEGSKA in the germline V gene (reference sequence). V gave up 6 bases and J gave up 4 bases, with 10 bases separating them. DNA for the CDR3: TGCAGTGCCACAGGGATGTACGAGCAGTACTTC. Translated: CSATGMYEQYF.

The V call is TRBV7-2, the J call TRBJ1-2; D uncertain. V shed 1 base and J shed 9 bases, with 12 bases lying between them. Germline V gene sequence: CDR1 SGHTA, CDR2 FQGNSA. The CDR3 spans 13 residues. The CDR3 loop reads CASSLGGGQSYTF. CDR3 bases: TGTGCCAGCAGCTTAGGCGGAGGGCAGAGCTACACCTTC.

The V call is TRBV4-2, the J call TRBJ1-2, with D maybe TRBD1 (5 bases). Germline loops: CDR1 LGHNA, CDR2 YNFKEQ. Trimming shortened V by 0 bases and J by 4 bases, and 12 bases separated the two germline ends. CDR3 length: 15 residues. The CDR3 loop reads CASSQEFGRGYGYTF. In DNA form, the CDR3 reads TGTGCCAGCAGCCAAGAGTTTGGGAGGGGCTATGGCTACACCTTC.

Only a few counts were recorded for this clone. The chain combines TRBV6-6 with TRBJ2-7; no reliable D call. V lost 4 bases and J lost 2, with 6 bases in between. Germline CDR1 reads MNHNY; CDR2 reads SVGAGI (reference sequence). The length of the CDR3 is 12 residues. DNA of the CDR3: TGTGCCAGCAGTTTGAGCACCTACGAGCAGTACTTC. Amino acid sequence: CASSLSTYEQYF.

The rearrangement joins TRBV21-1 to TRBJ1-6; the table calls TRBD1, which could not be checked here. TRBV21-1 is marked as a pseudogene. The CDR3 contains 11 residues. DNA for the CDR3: TGTGCCAGCATCAGGGGCCACCTCCTCCACTTT. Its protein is CASIRGHLLHF.

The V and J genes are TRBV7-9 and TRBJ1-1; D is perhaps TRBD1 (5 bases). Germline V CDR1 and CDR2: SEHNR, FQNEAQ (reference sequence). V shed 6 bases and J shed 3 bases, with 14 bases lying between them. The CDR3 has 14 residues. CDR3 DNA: TGTGCCAGCAGAGACCGCAGGGAGGACACTGAAGCTTTCTTT. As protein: CASRDRREDTEAFF.

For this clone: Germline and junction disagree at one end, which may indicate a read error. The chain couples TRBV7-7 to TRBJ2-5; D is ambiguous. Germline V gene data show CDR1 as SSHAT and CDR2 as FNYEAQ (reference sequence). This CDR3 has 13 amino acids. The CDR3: CASSLGPQETQYF. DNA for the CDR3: TGTGCTAGCAGCTTAGGTCCGCAAGAGACCCAGTACTTC.

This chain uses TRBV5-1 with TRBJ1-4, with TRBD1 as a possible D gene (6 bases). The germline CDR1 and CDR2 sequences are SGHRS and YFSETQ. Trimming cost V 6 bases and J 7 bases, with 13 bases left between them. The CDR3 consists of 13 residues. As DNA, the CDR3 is TGCGCCAGCAAGGTACTAGGGGGTGAAAAACTGTTTTTT. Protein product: CASKVLGGEKLFF. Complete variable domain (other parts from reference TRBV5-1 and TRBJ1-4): KAGVTQTPRYLIKTRGQQVTLSCSPISGHRSVSWYQQTPGQGLQFLFEYFSETQRNKGNFPGRFSGRQFSNSRSEMNVSTLELGDSALYLCASKVLGGEKLFFGSGTQLSVL.

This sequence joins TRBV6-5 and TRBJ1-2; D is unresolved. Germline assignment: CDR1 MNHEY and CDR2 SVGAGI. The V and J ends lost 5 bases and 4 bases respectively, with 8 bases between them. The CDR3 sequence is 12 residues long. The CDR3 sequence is CASSQYSYGYTF. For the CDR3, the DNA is TGTGCCAGCAGTCAGTACAGCTATGGCTACACCTTC.

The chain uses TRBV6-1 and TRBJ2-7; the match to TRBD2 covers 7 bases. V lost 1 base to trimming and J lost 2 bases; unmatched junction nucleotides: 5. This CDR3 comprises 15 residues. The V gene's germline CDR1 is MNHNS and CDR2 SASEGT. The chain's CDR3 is CASSEVSGEPYEQYF. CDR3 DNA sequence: TGTGCCAGCAGTGAAGTGAGCGGGGAGCCCTACGAGCAGTACTTC.

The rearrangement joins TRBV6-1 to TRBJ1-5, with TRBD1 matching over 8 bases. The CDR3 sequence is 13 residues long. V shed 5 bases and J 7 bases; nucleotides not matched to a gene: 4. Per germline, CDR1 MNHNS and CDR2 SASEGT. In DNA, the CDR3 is TGTGCCAGCAGTTATTACAGGGGGCAGCCCCAGCATTTT. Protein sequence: CASSYYRGQPQHF.

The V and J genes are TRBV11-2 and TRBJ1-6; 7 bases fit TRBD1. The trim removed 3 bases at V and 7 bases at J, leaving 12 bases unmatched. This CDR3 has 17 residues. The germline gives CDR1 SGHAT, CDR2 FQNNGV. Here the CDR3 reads CASSFPWGGQVNSPLHF. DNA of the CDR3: TGTGCCAGCAGCTTTCCTTGGGGAGGACAGGTCAATTCACCCCTCCACTTT.

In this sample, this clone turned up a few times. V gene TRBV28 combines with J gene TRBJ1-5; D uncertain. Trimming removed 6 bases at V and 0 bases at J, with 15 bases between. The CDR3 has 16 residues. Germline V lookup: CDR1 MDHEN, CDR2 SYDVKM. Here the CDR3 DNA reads TGTGCCAGCAGCCCCCCGACTGGTTATAGCAATCAGCCCCAGCATTTT. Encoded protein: CASSPPTGYSNQPQHF.

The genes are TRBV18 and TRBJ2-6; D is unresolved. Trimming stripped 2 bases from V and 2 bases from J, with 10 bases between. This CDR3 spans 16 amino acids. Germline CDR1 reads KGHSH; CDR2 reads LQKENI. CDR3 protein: CASSPMGSTGANVLTF. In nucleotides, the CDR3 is TGTGCCAGCTCACCAATGGGCTCTACTGGGGCCAACGTCCTGACTTTC.